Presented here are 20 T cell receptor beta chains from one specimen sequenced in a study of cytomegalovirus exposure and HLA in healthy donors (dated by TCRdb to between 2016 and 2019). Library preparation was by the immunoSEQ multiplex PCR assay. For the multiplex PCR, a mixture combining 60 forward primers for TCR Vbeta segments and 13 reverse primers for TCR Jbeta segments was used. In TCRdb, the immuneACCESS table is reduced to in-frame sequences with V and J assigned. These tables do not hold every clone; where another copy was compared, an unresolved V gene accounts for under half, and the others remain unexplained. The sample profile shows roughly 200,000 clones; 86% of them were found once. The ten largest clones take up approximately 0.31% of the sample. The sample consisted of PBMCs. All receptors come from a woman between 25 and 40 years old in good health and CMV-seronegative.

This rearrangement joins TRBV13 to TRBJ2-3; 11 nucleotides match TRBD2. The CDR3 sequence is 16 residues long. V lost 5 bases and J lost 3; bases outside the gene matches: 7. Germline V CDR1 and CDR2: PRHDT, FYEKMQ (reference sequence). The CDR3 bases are TGTGCCAGCAGCCAATATTTAGCGGGGGGGACAGATACGCAGTATTTT. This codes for CASSQYLAGGTDTQYF.

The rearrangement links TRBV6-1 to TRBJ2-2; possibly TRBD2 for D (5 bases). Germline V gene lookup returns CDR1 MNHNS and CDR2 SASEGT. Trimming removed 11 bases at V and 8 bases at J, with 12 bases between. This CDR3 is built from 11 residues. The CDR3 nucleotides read TGTGCCGGAGGTGGATTGGGGGAGCTGTTTTTT. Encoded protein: CAGGGLGELFF.

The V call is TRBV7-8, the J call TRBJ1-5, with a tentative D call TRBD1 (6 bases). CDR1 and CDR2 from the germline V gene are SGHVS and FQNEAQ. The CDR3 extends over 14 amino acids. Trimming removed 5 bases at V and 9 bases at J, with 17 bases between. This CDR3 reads CASSLGPLRGPQHF. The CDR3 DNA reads TGTGCCAGCAGCCTGGGGCCCCTCAGGGGGCCCCAGCATTTT.

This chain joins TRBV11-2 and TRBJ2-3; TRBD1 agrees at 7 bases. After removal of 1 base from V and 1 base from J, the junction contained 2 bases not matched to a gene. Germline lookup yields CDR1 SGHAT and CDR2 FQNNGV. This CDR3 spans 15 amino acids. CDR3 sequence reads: CASSLGTGRTDTQYF. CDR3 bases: TGTGCCAGCAGCTTAGGGACAGGCCGCACAGATACGCAGTATTTT.

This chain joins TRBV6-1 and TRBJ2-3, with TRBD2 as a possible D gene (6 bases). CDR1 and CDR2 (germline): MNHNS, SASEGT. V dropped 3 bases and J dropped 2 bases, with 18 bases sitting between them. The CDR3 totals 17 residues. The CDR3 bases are TGTGCCAGCAGTGATCTCAGTGGACGGGGGACCACAGATACGCAGTATTTT. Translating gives CASSDLSGRGTTDTQYF.

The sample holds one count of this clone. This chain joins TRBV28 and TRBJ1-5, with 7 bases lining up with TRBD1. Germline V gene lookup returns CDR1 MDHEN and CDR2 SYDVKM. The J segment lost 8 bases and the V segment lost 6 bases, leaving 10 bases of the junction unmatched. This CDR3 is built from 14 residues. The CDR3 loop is CASSPPGTAKPQHF. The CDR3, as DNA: TGTGCCAGCAGCCCTCCCGGGACAGCGAAGCCCCAGCATTTT.

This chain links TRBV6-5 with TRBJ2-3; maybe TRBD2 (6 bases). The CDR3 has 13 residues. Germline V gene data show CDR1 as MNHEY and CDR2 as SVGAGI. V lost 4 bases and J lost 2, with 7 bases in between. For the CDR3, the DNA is TGTGCCAGCAGTTGGACTACCACAGATACGCAGTATTTT. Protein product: CASSWTTTDTQYF.

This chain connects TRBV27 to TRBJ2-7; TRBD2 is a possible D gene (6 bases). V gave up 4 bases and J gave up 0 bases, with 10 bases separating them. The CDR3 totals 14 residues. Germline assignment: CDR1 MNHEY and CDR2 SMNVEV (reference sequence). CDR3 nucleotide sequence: TGTGCCAGCAGTTGGGTGCGGGGCTCCTACGAGCAGTACTTC. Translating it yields CASSWVRGSYEQYF.

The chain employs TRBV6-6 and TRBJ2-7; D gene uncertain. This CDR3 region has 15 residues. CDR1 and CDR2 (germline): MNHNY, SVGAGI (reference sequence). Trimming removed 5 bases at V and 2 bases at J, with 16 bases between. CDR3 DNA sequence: TGTGCCAGCAGTCCCAATGACTTGTTGACCTACGAGCAGTACTTC. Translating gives CASSPNDLLTYEQYF.

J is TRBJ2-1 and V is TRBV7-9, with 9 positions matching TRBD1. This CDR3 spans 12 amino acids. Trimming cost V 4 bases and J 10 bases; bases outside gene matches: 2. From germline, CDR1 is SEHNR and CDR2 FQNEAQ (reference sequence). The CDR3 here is CASSWTGEEQFF. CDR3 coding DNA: TGTGCCAGCAGCTGGACAGGGGAAGAGCAGTTCTTC. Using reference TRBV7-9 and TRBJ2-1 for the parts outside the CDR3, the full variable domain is DTGVSQNPRHKITKRGQNVTFRCDPISEHNRLYWYRQTLGQGPEFLTYFQNEAQLEKSRLLSDRFSAERPKGSFSTLEIQRTEQGDSAMYLCASSWTGEEQFFGPGTRLTVL.

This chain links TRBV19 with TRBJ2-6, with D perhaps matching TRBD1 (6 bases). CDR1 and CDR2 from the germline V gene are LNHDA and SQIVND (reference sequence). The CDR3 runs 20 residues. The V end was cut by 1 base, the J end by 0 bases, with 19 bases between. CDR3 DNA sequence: TGTGCCAGTAGTATAGCCCCTCAGGGGATCATAAGCTCTGGGGCCAACGTCCTGACTTTC. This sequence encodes CASSIAPQGIISSGANVLTF.

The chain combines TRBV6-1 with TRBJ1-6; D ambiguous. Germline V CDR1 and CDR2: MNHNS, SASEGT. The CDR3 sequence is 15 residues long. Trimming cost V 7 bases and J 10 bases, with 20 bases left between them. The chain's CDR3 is CASTTAYWAKSPLHF. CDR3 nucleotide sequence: TGTGCCAGCACTACCGCGTATTGGGCTAAATCACCCCTCCACTTT.

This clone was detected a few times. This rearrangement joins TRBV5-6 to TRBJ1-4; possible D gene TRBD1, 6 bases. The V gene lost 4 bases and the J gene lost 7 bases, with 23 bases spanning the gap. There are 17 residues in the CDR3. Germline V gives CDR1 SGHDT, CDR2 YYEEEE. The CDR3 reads CASSRGGYRGQGEKLFF. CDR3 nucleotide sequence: TGTGCCAGCAGCCGTGGGGGTTACCGGGGACAAGGTGAAAAACTGTTTTTT.

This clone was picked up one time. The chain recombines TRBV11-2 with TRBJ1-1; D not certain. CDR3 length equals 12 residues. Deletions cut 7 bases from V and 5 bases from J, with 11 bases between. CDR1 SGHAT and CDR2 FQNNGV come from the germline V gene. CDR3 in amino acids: CASTNSWTEAFF. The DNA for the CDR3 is TGTGCCAGCACCAACAGTTGGACTGAAGCTTTCTTT.

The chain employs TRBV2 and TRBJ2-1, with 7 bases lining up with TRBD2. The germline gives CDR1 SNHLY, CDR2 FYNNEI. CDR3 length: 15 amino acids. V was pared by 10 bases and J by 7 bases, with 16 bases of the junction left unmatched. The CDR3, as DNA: TGTGCCACAACCGGATTGGCGGGAGAGGTTAATGAGCAGTTCTTC. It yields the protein CATTGLAGEVNEQFF. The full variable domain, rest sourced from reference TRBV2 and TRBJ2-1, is EPEVTQTPSHQVTQMGQEVILRCVPISNHLYFYWYRQILGQKVEFLVSFYNNEISEKSEIFDDQFSVERPDGSNFTLKIRSTKLEDSAMYFCATTGLAGEVNEQFFGPGTRLTVL.

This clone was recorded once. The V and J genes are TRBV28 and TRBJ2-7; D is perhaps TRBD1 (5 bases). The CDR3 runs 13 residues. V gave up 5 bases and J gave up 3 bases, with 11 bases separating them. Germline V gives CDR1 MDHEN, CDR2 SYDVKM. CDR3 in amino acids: CASSTGRRYEQYF. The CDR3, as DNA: TGTGCCAGCAGTACAGGAAGACGCTACGAGCAGTACTTC.

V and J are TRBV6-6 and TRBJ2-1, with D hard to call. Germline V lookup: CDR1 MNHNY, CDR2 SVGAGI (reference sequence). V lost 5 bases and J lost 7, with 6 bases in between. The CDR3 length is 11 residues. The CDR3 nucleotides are TGTGCCAGCAGTCCCCGGAATGAGCAGTTCTTC. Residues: CASSPRNEQFF.

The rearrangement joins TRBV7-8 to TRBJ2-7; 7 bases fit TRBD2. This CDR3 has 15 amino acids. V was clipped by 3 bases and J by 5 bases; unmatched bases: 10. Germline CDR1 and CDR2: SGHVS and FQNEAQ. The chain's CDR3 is CASSFSTYGGDEQYF. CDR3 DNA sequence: TGTGCCAGCAGCTTTTCGACCTATGGGGGGGACGAGCAGTACTTC. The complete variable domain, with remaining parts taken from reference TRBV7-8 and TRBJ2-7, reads GAGVSQSPRYKVAKRGQDVALRCDPISGHVSLFWYQQALGQGPEFLTYFQNEAQLDKSGLPSDRFFAERPEGSVSTLKIQRTQQEDSAVYLCASSFSTYGGDEQYFGPGTRLTVT.

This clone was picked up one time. The CDR3 coding sequence is TGTGCCAGCAGTGGTGCAGGGTTGATTTATCCTGGAAACACCATATATTTT. It encodes CASSGAGLIYPGNTIYF. This chain uses TRBV25-1 with TRBJ1-3; D is possibly TRBD1 (5 bases). Germline V gene lookup returns CDR1 MGHDK and CDR2 SYGVNS. The CDR3 runs to 17 residues. V dropped 4 bases and J dropped 2 bases, with 18 bases sitting between them.

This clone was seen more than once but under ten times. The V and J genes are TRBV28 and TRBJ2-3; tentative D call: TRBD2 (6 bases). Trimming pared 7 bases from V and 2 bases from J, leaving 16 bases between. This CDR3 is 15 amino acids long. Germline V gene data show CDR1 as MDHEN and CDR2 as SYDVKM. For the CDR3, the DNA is TGTGCCAGCACACGGGAGCCGTACAACACAGATACGCAGTATTTT. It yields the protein CASTREPYNTDTQYF.